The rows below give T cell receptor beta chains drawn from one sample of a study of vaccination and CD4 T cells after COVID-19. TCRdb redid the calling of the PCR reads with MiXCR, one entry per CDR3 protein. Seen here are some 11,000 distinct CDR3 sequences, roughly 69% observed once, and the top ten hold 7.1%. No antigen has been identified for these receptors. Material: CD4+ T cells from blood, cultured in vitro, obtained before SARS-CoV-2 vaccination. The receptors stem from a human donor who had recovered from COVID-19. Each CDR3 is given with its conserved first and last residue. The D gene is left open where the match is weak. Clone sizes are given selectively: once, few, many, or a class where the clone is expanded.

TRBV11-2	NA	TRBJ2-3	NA	CASSSDEWASTDTQYF	TGTGCCAGCAGCTCTGACGAATGGGCTAGCACAGATACGCAGTATTTT
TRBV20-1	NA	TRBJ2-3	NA	CSASRPSTKIRDTQYF	TGCAGTGCCTCCCGACCCTCGACTAAGATACGGGATACGCAGTATTTT
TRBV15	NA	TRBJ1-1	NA	CATSRDRMRGVEAFF	TGTGCCACCAGCAGAGATAGGATGAGGGGAGTTGAAGCTTTCTTT
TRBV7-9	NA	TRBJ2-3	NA	CASSLARGGSEEDTQYF	TGTGCCAGCAGCTTAGCGCGTGGGGGTAGTGAAGAAGATACGCAGTATTTT
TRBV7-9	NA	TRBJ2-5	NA	CASSLQQGEETQYF	TGTGCCAGCAGCCTCCAACAGGGAGAAGAGACCCAGTACTTC
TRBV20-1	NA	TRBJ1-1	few	CSARVRRGDTEAFF	TGCAGTGCTAGAGTGCGTCGGGGTGACACTGAAGCTTTCTTT
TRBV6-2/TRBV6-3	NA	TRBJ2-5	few	CASSYHSEETQYF	TGTGCCAGCAGTTACCACAGCGAAGAGACCCAGTACTTC
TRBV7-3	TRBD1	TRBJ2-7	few	CASSPGTGSPYEQYF	TGTGCCAGCAGCCCGGGGACAGGGAGCCCCTACGAGCAGTACTTC
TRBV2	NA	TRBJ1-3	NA	CASSVLERLHSGNTIYF	TGTGCCAGCAGTGTTCTGGAACGCCTCCACTCTGGAAACACCATATATTTT
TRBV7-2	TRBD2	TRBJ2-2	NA	CASSLGLAGGTGELFF	TGTGCCAGCAGCTTGGGACTAGCGGGAGGGACCGGGGAGCTGTTTTTT
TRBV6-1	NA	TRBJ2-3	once	CASSEESWDTQYF	TGTGCCAGCAGTGAAGAGAGTTGGGATACGCAGTATTTT
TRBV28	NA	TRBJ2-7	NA	CASSYFNYEQYF	TGTGCCAGCAGTTATTTCAACTACGAGCAGTACTTC
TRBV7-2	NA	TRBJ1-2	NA	CASSRQEYGYTF	TGTGCCAGCAGCAGACAGGAATATGGCTACACCTTC
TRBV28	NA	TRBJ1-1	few	CASSFMGRESTEAFF	TGTGCCAGCAGTTTTATGGGCAGGGAAAGCACTGAAGCTTTCTTT
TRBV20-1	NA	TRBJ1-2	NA	CSASPQLGDYGYTF	TGCAGTGCTAGTCCCCAACTCGGCGATTATGGCTACACCTTC
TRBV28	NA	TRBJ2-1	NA	CASSEHYGGTTNEQFF	TGTGCCAGCAGTGAACACTACGGCGGGACAACCAATGAGCAGTTCTTC
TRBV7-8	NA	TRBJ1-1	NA	CASSPHNRGTEAFF	TGTGCCAGCAGCCCCCACAACCGCGGGACTGAAGCTTTCTTT
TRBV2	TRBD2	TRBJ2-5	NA	CASSEGSSGLQETQYF	TGTGCCAGCAGTGAAGGGTCTAGCGGACTCCAAGAGACCCAGTACTTC
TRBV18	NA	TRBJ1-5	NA	CASSPGQNQPQHF	TGTGCCAGCTCACCAGGGCAGAATCAGCCCCAGCATTTT
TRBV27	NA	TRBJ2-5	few	CASSLSGTTTQYF	TGTGCCAGCAGTTTATCGGGGACAACGACCCAGTACTTC
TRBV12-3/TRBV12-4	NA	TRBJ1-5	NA	CASSPRVNQPQHF	TGTGCCAGCAGCCCCCGCGTAAATCAGCCCCAGCATTTT
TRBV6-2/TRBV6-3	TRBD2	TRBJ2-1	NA	CASSTSGRIPNEQFF	TGTGCCAGCAGTACTAGCGGGAGGATCCCAAATGAGCAGTTCTTC
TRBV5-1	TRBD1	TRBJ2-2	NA	CASSLRDRPATGELFF	TGCGCCAGCAGCCTCCGGGACAGACCAGCCACCGGGGAGCTGTTTTTT
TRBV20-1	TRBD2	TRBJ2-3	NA	CSARSQREADTQYF	TGCAGTGCTAGATCCCAGCGGGAGGCAGATACGCAGTATTTT
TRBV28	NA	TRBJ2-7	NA	CASSFLRTVVDEQYF	TGTGCCAGCAGTTTCCTCCGGACAGTCGTGGACGAGCAGTACTTC
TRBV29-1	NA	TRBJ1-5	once	CSVGTEQPQHF	TGCAGCGTTGGTACAGAACAGCCCCAGCATTTT
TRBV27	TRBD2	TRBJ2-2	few	CASSRRTSGRNTGELFF	TGTGCCAGCAGTCGAAGAACTAGCGGGAGGAACACCGGGGAGCTGTTTTTT
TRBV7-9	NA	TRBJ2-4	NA	CASRTEGNIQYF	TGTGCCAGCAGGACCGAGGGAAACATTCAGTACTTC
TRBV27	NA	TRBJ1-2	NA	CASSRYTDNYGYTF	TGTGCCAGCAGTCGATACACCGATAACTATGGCTACACCTTC
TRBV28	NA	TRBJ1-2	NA	CASSLPGKGYTF	TGTGCCAGCAGTTTACCGGGGAAGGGCTACACCTTC
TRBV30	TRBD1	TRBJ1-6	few	CAWSVLGGQGASPLHF	TGTGCCTGGAGTGTACTAGGGGGACAGGGGGCTTCACCCCTCCACTTT
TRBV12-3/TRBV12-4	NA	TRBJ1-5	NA	CASSLLDGNQPQHF	TGTGCCAGCAGTTTATTGGACGGAAATCAGCCCCAGCATTTT
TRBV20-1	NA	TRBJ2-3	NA	CSARFGPTDTQYF	TGCAGTGCTCGTTTTGGCCCCACAGATACGCAGTATTTT
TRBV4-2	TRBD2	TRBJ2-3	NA	CASSQGLAGGPSTDTQYF	TGTGCCAGCAGCCAAGGACTAGCGGGAGGGCCTAGCACAGATACGCAGTATTTT
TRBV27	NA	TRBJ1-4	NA	CASSFQAAEKLFF	TGTGCCAGCAGTTTCCAAGCGGCGGAAAAACTGTTTTTT
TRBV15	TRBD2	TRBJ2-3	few	CATSRASASGGTDTQYF	TGTGCCACCAGCAGAGCTTCGGCTAGCGGGGGGACAGATACGCAGTATTTT
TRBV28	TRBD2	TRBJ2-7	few	CASRGTITSYEQYF	TGTGCCAGCAGAGGGACTATCACCTCCTACGAGCAGTACTTC
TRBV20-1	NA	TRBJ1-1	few	CSERSPNTEAFF	TGCAGTGAAAGGTCCCCGAACACTGAAGCTTTCTTT